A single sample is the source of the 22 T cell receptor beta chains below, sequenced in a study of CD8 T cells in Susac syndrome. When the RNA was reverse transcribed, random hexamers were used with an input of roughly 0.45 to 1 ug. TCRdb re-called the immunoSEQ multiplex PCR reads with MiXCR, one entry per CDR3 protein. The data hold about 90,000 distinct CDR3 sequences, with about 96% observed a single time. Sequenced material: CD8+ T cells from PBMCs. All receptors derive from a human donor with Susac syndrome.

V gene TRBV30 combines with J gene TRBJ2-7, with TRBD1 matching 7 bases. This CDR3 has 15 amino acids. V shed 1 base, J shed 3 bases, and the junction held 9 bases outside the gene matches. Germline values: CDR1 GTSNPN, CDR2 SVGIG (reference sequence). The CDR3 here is CAWSGIRAGGYEQYF. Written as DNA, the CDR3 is TGTGCCTGGAGTGGTATCAGGGCAGGGGGCTACGAGCAGTACTTC.

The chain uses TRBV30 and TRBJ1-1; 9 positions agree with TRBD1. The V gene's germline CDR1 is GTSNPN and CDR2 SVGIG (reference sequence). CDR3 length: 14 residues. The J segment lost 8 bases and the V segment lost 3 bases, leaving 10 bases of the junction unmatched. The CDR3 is CAWSVWTGEREAFF. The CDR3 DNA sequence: TGTGCCTGGAGCGTGTGGACAGGGGAAAGGGAAGCTTTCTTT. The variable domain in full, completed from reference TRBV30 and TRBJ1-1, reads SQTIHQWPATLVQPVGSPLSLECTVEGTSNPNLYWYRQAAGRGLQLLFYSVGIGQISSEVPQNLSASRPQDRQFILSSKKLLLSDSGFYLCAWSVWTGEREAFFGQGTRLTVV.

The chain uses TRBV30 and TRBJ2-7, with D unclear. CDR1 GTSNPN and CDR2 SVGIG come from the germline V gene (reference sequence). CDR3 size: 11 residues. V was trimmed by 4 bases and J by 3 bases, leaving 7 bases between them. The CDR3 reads CAWKWGYEQYF. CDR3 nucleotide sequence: TGTGCCTGGAAGTGGGGCTACGAGCAGTACTTC. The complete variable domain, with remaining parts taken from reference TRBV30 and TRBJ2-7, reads SQTIHQWPATLVQPVGSPLSLECTVEGTSNPNLYWYRQAAGRGLQLLFYSVGIGQISSEVPQNLSASRPQDRQFILSSKKLLLSDSGFYLCAWKWGYEQYFGPGTRLTVT.

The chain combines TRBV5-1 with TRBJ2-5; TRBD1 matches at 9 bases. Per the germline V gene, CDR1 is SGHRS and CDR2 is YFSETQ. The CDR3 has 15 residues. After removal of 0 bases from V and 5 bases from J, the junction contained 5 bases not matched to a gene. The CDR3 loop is CASSLEGQGLETQYF. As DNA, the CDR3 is TGCGCCAGCAGCTTGGAGGGACAGGGATTGGAGACCCAGTACTTC.

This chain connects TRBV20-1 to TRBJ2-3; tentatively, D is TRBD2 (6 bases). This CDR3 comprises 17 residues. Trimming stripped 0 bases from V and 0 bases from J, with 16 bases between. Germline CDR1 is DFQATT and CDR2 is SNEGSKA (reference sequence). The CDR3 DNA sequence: TGCAGTGCTAGAGATGCCGTTTGGGAGGTTAGCACAGATACGCAGTATTTT. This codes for CSARDAVWEVSTDTQYF.

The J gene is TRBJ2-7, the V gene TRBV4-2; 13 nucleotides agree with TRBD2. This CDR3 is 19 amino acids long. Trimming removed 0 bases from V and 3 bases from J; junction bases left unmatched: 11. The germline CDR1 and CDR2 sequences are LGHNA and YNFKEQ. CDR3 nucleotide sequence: TGTGCCAGCAGCCAAGATAGGAATGGGGGGACTAGCGGGGTCTACGAGCAGTACTTC. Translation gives CASSQDRNGGTSGVYEQYF.

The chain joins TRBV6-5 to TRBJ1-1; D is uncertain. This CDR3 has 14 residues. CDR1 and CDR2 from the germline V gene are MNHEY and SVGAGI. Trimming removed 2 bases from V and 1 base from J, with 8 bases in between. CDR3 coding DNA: TGTGCCAGCAGTTACAAGATACGGAACACTGAAGCTTTCTTT. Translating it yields CASSYKIRNTEAFF.

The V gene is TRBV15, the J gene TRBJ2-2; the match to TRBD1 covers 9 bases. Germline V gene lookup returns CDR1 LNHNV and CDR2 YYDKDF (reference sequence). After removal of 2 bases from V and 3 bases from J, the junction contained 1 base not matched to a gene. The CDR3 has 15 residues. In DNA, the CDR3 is TGTGCCACCAGCAGAAGGACAGGGGACACCGGGGAGCTGTTTTTT. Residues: CATSRRTGDTGELFF.

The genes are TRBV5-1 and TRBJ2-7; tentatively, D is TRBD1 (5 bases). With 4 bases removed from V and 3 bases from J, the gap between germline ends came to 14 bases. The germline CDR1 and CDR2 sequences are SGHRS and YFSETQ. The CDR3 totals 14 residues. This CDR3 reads CASSAQVVDYEQYF. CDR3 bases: TGCGCCAGCAGCGCACAGGTTGTCGACTACGAGCAGTACTTC.

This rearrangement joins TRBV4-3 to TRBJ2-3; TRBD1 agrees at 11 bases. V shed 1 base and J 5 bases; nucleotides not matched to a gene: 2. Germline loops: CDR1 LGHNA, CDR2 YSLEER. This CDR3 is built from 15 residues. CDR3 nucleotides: TGCGCCAGCAGCCAAGCGGGGACAGGGGGAGATACGCAGTATTTT. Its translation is CASSQAGTGGDTQYF.

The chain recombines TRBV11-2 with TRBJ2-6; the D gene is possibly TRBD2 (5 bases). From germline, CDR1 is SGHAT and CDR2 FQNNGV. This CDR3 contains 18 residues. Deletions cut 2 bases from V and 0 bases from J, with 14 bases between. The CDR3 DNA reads TGTGCCAGCAGCTTAACTCGGGATCCATTCTCTGGGGCCAACGTCCTGACTTTC. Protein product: CASSLTRDPFSGANVLTF.

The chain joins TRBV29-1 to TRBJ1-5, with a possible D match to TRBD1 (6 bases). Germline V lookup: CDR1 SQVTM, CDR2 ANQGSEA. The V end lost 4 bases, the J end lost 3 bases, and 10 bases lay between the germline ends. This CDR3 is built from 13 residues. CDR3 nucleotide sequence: TGCAGCGTTGGGGCAGGGGACAATCAGCCCCAGCATTTT. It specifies CSVGAGDNQPQHF.

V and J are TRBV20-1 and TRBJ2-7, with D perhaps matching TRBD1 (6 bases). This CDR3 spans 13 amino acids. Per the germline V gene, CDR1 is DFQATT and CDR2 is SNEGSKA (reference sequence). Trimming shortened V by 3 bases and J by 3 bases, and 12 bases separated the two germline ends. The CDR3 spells CSASGAGDYEQYF. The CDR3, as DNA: TGCAGTGCTAGCGGGGCAGGGGACTACGAGCAGTACTTC.

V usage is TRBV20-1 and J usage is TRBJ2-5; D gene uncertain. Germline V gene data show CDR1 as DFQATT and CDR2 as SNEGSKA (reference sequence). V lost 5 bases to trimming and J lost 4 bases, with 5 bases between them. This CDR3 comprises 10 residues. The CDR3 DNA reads TGCAGTGCTTTAGGAGAGACCCAGTACTTC. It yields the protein CSALGETQYF.

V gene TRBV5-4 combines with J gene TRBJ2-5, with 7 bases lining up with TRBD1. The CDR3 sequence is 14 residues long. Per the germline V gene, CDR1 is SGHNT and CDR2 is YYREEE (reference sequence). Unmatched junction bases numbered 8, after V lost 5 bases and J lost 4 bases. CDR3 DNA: TGTGCCAGCAGTAGGACAGGCCGCGTAGAGACCCAGTACTTC. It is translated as CASSRTGRVETQYF.

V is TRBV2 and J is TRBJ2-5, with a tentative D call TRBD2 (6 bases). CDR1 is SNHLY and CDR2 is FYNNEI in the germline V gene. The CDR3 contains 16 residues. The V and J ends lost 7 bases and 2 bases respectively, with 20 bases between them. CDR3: CASTHQAGLTQETQYF. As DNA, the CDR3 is TGTGCCAGCACGCACCAGGCAGGACTAACACAAGAGACCCAGTACTTC.

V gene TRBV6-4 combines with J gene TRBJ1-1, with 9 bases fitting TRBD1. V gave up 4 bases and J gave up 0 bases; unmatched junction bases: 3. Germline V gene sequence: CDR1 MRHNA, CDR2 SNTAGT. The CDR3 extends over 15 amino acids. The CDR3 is CASSADRGVNTEAFF. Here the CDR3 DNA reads TGTGCCAGCAGTGCGGACAGGGGAGTGAACACTGAAGCTTTCTTT.

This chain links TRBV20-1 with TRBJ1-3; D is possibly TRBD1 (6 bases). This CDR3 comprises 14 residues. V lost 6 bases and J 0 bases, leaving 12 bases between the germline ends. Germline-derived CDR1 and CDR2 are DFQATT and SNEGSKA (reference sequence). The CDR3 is CSASRQASGNTIYF. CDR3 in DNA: TGCAGTGCGAGTAGACAGGCCTCTGGAAACACCATATATTTT.

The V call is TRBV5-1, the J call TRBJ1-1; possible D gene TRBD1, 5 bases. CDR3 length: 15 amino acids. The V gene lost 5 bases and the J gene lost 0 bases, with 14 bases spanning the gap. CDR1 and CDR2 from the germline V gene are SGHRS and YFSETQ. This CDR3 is CASRVGLGVNTEAFF. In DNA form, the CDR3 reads TGCGCCAGCAGGGTCGGGCTGGGGGTGAACACTGAAGCTTTCTTT.

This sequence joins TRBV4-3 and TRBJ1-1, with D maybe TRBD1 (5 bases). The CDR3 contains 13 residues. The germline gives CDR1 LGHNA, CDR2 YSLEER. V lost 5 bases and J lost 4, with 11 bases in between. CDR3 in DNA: TGCGCCAGCAGCTCCTGGGGGGGCACTGAAGCTTTCTTT. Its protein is CASSSWGGTEAFF.

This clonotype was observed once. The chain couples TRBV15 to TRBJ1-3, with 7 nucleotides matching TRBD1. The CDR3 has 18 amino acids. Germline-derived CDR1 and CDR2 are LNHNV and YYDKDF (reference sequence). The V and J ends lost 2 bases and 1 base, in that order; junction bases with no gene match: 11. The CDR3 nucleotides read TGTGCCACCAGCAGATCCCTGGGGGACAGCTTTTCTGGAAACACCATATATTTT. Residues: CATSRSLGDSFSGNTIYF. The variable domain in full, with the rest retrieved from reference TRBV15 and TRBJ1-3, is DAMVIQNPRYQVTQFGKPVTLSCSQTLNHNVMYWYQQKSSQAPKLLFHYYDKDFNNEADTPDNFQSRRPNTSFCFLDIRSPGLGDTAMYLCATSRSLGDSFSGNTIYFGEGSWLTVV.

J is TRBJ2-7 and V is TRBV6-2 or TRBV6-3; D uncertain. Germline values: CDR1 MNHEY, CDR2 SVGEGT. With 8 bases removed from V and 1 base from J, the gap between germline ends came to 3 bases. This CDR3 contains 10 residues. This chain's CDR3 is CASGSYEQYF. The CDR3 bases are TGTGCCAGCGGGTCCTACGAGCAGTACTTC.